The present TCR beta chain was sequenced within a study of spatial heterogeneity in lung cancer. Study summary: From matched bulk RNA-seq came a T cell module score, which showed a strong correlation with TCR transcript counts in tumor regions. The library had UMIs, and each TCR and UMI pair averaged more than ten raw reads. The study's findings and limits: Tumoral mutation counts were tracked by counts of expanded intratumoral alpha and beta TCRs. Tumor T cell coverage was estimated at roughly 7.5% for alpha and more than 11% for beta chains.

MiXCR, run by TCRdb on the 5' RACE reads, gives a single entry per CDR3 protein. Of around 2,600 distinct CDR3 sequences in the sample, about 5.1% were seen once. Trimming removed 4 bases from V and 2 bases from J; junction bases left unmatched: 8. Germline V gene sequence: CDR1 KGHSH, CDR2 LQKENI. CDR3 length: 18 amino acids. Time point indicated: sample taken at primary tumor resection. About this clonotype itself: What it recognizes is unknown.

The TCR sequence derives from a male donor with early-stage non-small cell lung cancer. Material: lung tumor tissue, obtained at surgery. The V and J genes are TRBV18 and TRBJ2-6, with 10 bases lining up with TRBD1. The CDR3 DNA reads TGTGCCAGCTCACTCGCCGGGACAGGGGCCGCTGGGGCCAACGTCCTGACTTTC. Protein product: CASSLAGTGAAGANVLTF.